These 9 T cell receptor beta chains share one sample of origin, sequenced in a study of patients and donors after allogeneic stem cell transplantation. In TCRdb, the RT-PCR reads were re-called with MiXCR into one record per CDR3 protein. Of roughly 30,000 distinct CDR3 sequences in the sample, around 7% were seen once. Sequenced material: blood, either unsorted or a sorted T cell fraction (not recorded which). The origin of the receptors is a human donor who was either an allogeneic HSCT recipient or a stem cell or donor lymphocyte infusion donor (not recorded which). It is not recorded whose cells these are; they may come from a transplant donor.

The V gene is TRBV6-2 or TRBV6-3, the J gene TRBJ2-3; 10 nucleotides align to TRBD2. The CDR3 runs to 18 residues. V lost 6 bases to trimming and J lost 4 bases; unmatched junction nucleotides: 16. The germline gives CDR1 MNHEY, CDR2 SVGEGT. CDR3 bases: TGTGCCAGCAGATATCACCCCTTAGCGGGAGGCGTCCCAGATACGCAGTATTTT. Protein: CASRYHPLAGGVPDTQYF.

This clonotype was counted ten times or more. This chain uses TRBV29-1 with TRBJ2-1, with 11 bases lining up with TRBD2. J lost 9 bases, V lost 3 bases, and 10 bases had no gene match. This CDR3 is built from 15 residues. Germline loops: CDR1 SQVTM, CDR2 ANQGSEA. The CDR3 is CSVEVVLAGEGEQFF. In DNA form, the CDR3 reads TGCAGCGTTGAGGTCGTACTAGCGGGAGAAGGTGAGCAGTTCTTC.

In this sample, this clonotype turned up many times. The genes are TRBV7-9 and TRBJ1-2; unclear D gene. Trimming left V 5 bases short and J 10 bases short, with 17 bases between. The CDR3 sequence is 13 residues long. CDR1 is SEHNR and CDR2 is FQNEAQ in the germline V gene (reference sequence). In nucleotides, the CDR3 is TGTGCCAGCAGCACCCGACTGGCCGCTGACTACACCTTC. It translates to CASSTRLAADYTF. Supplemented by reference TRBV7-9 and TRBJ1-2, the full variable domain reads DTGVSQNPRHKITKRGQNVTFRCDPISEHNRLYWYRQTLGQGPEFLTYFQNEAQLEKSRLLSDRFSAERPKGSFSTLEIQRTEQGDSAMYLCASSTRLAADYTFGSGTRLTVV.

In its sample, this clonotype is medium-sized. V gene TRBV9 combines with J gene TRBJ2-1; D unresolved. Germline V gene lookup returns CDR1 SGDLS and CDR2 YYNGEE. This CDR3 is 11 amino acids long. V was pared by 4 bases and J by 10 bases, with 9 bases between. Written as DNA, the CDR3 is TGTGCCAGCAGCCTGGACGAGGAGCAGTTCTTC. Translating it yields CASSLDEEQFF.

The chain joins TRBV28 to TRBJ2-7; maybe TRBD1 (7 bases). V lost 8 bases, J lost 2 bases, and 13 bases lay in between. Germline CDR1 is MDHEN and CDR2 is SYDVKM. This CDR3 comprises 13 residues. CDR3 DNA: TGTGCCAGCGGCGGGACAGCCCCCTACGAGCAGTACTTC. Protein: CASGGTAPYEQYF. Combining the CDR3 with reference TRBV28 and TRBJ2-7 gives the whole variable domain DVKVTQSSRYLVKRTGEKVFLECVQDMDHENMFWYRQDPGLGLRLIYFSYDVKMKEKGDIPEGYSVSREKKERFSLILESASTNQTSMYLCASGGTAPYEQYFGPGTRLTVT.

This clonotype was seen at least ten times. This sequence joins TRBV12-3 or TRBV12-4 and TRBJ2-3, with 8 positions matching TRBD1. This CDR3 is 16 amino acids long. V lost 2 bases, J lost 3 bases, and 7 bases stayed unmatched. Here the CDR3 DNA reads TGTGCCAGCAGTTTATTTAGGACAGGGAAGACAGATACGCAGTATTTT. Protein sequence: CASSLFRTGKTDTQYF.

This clonotype has ten or more counts. The V call is TRBV7-2, the J call TRBJ2-5; tentative D call: TRBD2 (6 bases). CDR1 SGHTA and CDR2 FQGNSA come from the germline V gene. The ends were cut back, 1 base at V and 1 base at J, with 10 bases in the middle. This CDR3 spans 15 amino acids. CDR3 sequence (DNA): TGTGCCAGCAGCTTAGGCGGGATGGCCCAAGAGACCCAGTACTTC. This translates into CASSLGGMAQETQYF.

For this clonotype: Here the CDR3 omits its conserved ending phenylalanine or tryptophan, so a read error is the likely source. The chain recombines TRBV28 with TRBJ2-3; 14 bases align to TRBD2. CDR3 length: 16 residues. CDR1 MDHEN and CDR2 SYDVKM come from the germline V gene. Unmatched junction bases numbered 2, after V lost 5 bases and J lost 1 base. This CDR3 is CASSLGLAGGTDTQYY. The CDR3 DNA is TGTGCCAGCAGTCTGGGACTAGCGGGAGGCACAGATACGCAGTATTAT.

This clonotype was seen ten or more times. The V and J genes are TRBV20-1 and TRBJ1-1, with D unresolved. Trimming left V 3 bases short and J 2 bases short, with 19 bases between. Germline assignment: CDR1 DFQATT and CDR2 SNEGSKA (reference sequence). The CDR3 has 16 amino acids. Here the CDR3 reads CSARRFAGDRNTEAFF. Written as DNA, the CDR3 is TGCAGTGCTAGGAGATTCGCCGGGGATAGAAACACTGAAGCTTTCTTT.